The T cell receptor (beta chain) under discussion was sequenced for a study of T cell repertoires in cytomegalovirus infection. One entry per CDR3 protein results from TCRdb running MiXCR on the reads. The sample yields roughly 600,000 distinct CDR3 sequences, roughly 24% seen once. Germline lookup yields CDR1 MNHEY and CDR2 SVGEGT. The V gene lost 0 bases and the J gene lost 2 bases, with 15 bases spanning the gap. The CDR3 is 17 residues long. Material: CD8+ T cells from PBMCs. The chain combines TRBV6-2 or TRBV6-3 with TRBJ2-3; D gene unclear. The receptor was isolated from a human donor in good health (CMV status not recorded). Some clones in this sample may be carry-over from other donors' samples. The CDR3 reads CASSYSRWGNSTDTQYF. Written as DNA, the CDR3 is TGTGCCAGCAGTTACTCGAGGTGGGGAAACTCCACAGATACGCAGTATTTT.